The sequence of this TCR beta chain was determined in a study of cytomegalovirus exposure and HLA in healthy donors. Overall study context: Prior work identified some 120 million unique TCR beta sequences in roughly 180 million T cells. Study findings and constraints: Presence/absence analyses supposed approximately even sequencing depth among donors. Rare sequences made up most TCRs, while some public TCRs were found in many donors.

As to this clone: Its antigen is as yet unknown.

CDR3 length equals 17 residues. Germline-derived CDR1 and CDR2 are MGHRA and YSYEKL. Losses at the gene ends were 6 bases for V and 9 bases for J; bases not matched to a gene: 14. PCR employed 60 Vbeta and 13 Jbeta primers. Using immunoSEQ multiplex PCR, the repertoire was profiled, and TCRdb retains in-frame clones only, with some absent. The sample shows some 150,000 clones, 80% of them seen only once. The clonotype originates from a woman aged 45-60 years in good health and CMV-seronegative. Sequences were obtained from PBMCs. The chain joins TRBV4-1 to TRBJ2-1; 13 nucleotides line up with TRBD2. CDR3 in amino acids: CASRQTSGRALQGEQFF. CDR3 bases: TGCGCCAGCAGACAAACTAGCGGGAGGGCCTTACAGGGTGAGCAGTTCTTC.